A selection of T cell receptor beta chains follows, all from one sample in a study of early T cells in non-severe SARS-CoV-2 infection. TCRdb re-called the 5' RACE reads through MiXCR, storing one row per CDR3 protein. The sample consists of about 99,000 distinct CDR3 sequences, approximately 15% of them appearing once. The material sequenced was whole blood. The receptors were sampled from an adult who was a healthcare worker with PCR-confirmed SARS-CoV-2 infection or an uninfected control (not recorded which). Both conserved end residues are part of each CDR3. Each record gives: J gene, V gene, D gene, clone size, CDR3 DNA, CDR3 protein. D genes are given only for firm matches. Rows give clone size only sometimes, using once, few, many, or a class for an expanded clone.

J gene: TRBJ2-1
V gene: TRBV12-3/TRBV12-4
D gene: TRBD1
clone size: few
CDR3 DNA: TGTGCCAGCAGTACGACAGGGATAGGGAATGAGCAGTTCTTC
CDR3 protein: CASSTTGIGNEQFF

J gene: TRBJ1-2
V gene: TRBV12-3/TRBV12-4
D gene: -
clone size: few
CDR3 DNA: TGTGCCAGCACTTTAGGATCGACAGCCTATGGCTACACCTTC
CDR3 protein: CASTLGSTAYGYTF

J gene: TRBJ1-1
V gene: TRBV29-1
D gene: -
clone size: few
CDR3 DNA: TGCAGCGTTGAAGGTCAACAGGTGAACACTGAAGCTTTCTTT
CDR3 protein: CSVEGQQVNTEAFF

J gene: TRBJ1-5
V gene: TRBV7-9
D gene: -
clone size: many
CDR3 DNA: TGTGCCAGCAGCGAACAGGGTCCTCAGCCCCAGCATTTT
CDR3 protein: CASSEQGPQPQHF

J gene: TRBJ1-5
V gene: TRBV10-3
D gene: -
clone size: few
CDR3 DNA: TGTGCCATCTCGGGGAGCAATCAGCCCCAGCATTTT
CDR3 protein: CAISGSNQPQHF

J gene: TRBJ2-7
V gene: TRBV12-3/TRBV12-4
D gene: -
clone size: -
CDR3 DNA: TGTGCCAGCAGTTTGGGGGTATCCCTCTACGAGCAGTACTTC
CDR3 protein: CASSLGVSLYEQYF

J gene: TRBJ1-1
V gene: TRBV2
D gene: -
clone size: few
CDR3 DNA: TGTGCCAGCAGTGAAGTGACCCACGATGAAGCTTTCTTT
CDR3 protein: CASSEVTHDEAFF

J gene: TRBJ1-1
V gene: TRBV7-9
D gene: -
clone size: -
CDR3 DNA: TGTGCCAGCAGCCCTGACACAGTTTACGACACTGAAGCTTTCTTT
CDR3 protein: CASSPDTVYDTEAFF

J gene: TRBJ1-2
V gene: TRBV7-2
D gene: -
clone size: many
CDR3 DNA: TGTGCCAGCAGCTTAACCCGTCCTTCCTCCGTACCATTAACGGATGGCTACACCTTC
CDR3 protein: CASSLTRPSSVPLTDGYTF

J gene: TRBJ2-7
V gene: TRBV20-1
D gene: TRBD2
clone size: -
CDR3 DNA: TGCAGTGCTAGGAGACTAGCGGGAGATTCCTACGAGCAGTACTTC
CDR3 protein: CSARRLAGDSYEQYF

J gene: TRBJ1-1
V gene: TRBV10-2
D gene: -
clone size: -
CDR3 DNA: TGCGCCAGCAGTAGATCCCAAAACATGAACACTGAAGCTTTCTTT
CDR3 protein: CASSRSQNMNTEAFF

J gene: TRBJ1-1
V gene: TRBV20-1
D gene: TRBD1
clone size: many
CDR3 DNA: TGCAGTGCAAGGCGGAGCAGGGGGCATGACACTGAAGCTTTCTTT
CDR3 protein: CSARRSRGHDTEAFF

J gene: TRBJ2-7
V gene: TRBV18
D gene: -
clone size: few
CDR3 DNA: TGTGCCAGCTCGGAGGGACAGTCCTACGAGCAGTACTTC
CDR3 protein: CASSEGQSYEQYF

J gene: TRBJ1-2
V gene: TRBV18
D gene: TRBD1
clone size: many
CDR3 DNA: TGTGCCAGCTCCGGGACAGGTGTTAGCTATGGCTACACCTTC
CDR3 protein: CASSGTGVSYGYTF

J gene: TRBJ2-5
V gene: TRBV7-6
D gene: -
clone size: many
CDR3 DNA: TGTGCCAGCAGTCCCGGGTCGGAGGAGACCCAGTACTTC
CDR3 protein: CASSPGSEETQYF

J gene: TRBJ2-1
V gene: TRBV18
D gene: TRBD1
clone size: few
CDR3 DNA: TGTGCCAGCTCACCTTTGAGGGGACAGACCGATGAGCAGTTCTTC
CDR3 protein: CASSPLRGQTDEQFF

J gene: TRBJ2-7
V gene: TRBV5-1
D gene: -
clone size: -
CDR3 DNA: TGCGCCAGCAGCGACGCCTACGAGCAGTACTTC
CDR3 protein: CASSDAYEQYF

J gene: TRBJ2-1
V gene: TRBV20-1
D gene: -
clone size: -
CDR3 DNA: TGCAGTGCTAGAAAGGGAGCCCGGGACACTAATGAGCAGTTCTTC
CDR3 protein: CSARKGARDTNEQFF